This T cell receptor (beta chain) was identified in a study of brain T cells in children with intractable seizures. The ends lost 0 bases at V and 2 bases at J; junction bases unmatched: 2. CDR3 length: 16 amino acids. The germline CDR1 and CDR2 sequences are SGHRS and YFSETQ. Sequencing was performed with immunoSEQ multiplex PCR; in TCRdb, only in-frame clones are kept and a portion is missing. This repertoire shows roughly 110,000 clones, 90% to 95% found once; its top ten account for 3.8%. Sequencing was limited to surgery cases with top T cell transcript signatures in brain tissue. Here the sequenced sample was peripheral blood, taken at surgery. This clonotype was sampled from a boy under two years old with hemimegalencephaly and intractable seizures. The chain carries TRBV5-1 and TRBJ1-4, with TRBD1 matching 9 bases. The CDR3 loop is CASSLEGTGTNEKLFF. The CDR3 nucleotides are TGCGCCAGCAGCTTGGAAGGGACAGGGACTAATGAAAAACTGTTTTTT.